Each of the 17 T cell receptor beta chains below was sequenced from the same sample in a study of blood T cell repertoires in COVID-19. TCRdb keeps only in-frame clones here, not all; method: immunoSEQ multiplex PCR. The sample has some 150,000 clones, 84% seen once. Sample: peripheral blood. These receptors came from a human donor in a cohort sampled during active COVID-19.

The rearrangement uses TRBV28 and TRBJ1-4; 8 positions agree with TRBD1. CDR1 and CDR2 (germline): MDHEN, SYDVKM. This CDR3 contains 15 residues. Trimming cost V 4 bases and J 7 bases; bases outside gene matches: 8. In DNA, the CDR3 is TGTGCCAGCAGTTCCGACAGGGGAATCTCTGAAAAACTGTTTTTT. Residues: CASSSDRGISEKLFF.

This sequence joins TRBV7-8 and TRBJ1-1; D is ambiguous. The germline V gene encodes CDR1 SGHVS and CDR2 FQNEAQ. The CDR3 loop spans 14 amino acids. Trimming removed 0 bases from V and 2 bases from J, with 7 bases in between. CDR3 protein: CASSLAVQNTEAFF. The CDR3 DNA reads as TGTGCCAGCAGCTTAGCAGTACAAAACACTGAAGCTTTCTTT.

The chain carries TRBV28 and TRBJ1-3; TRBD1 agrees at 8 bases. Trimming at V came to 5 bases and at J to 2 bases, leaving 8 bases not matched to a gene. There are 16 residues in the CDR3. The germline V gene has CDR1 MDHEN and CDR2 SYDVKM. CDR3 nucleotides: TGTGCCAGCAGTCGGACAGGGTCCTTCACTGGAAACACCATATATTTT. Translating it yields CASSRTGSFTGNTIYF.

The chain uses TRBV4-1 and TRBJ1-3; D may be TRBD1 (5 bases). Trimming left V 3 bases short and J 2 bases short, with 17 bases between. The CDR3 is 17 residues long. CDR1 is MGHRA, CDR2 YSYEKL, per germline. CDR3 bases: TGCGCCAGCAGCCAGCAGGGCTGGGGTCGTACTGGAAACACCATATATTTT. Its protein product is CASSQQGWGRTGNTIYF.

This clone was counted a single time. V gene TRBV12-3 or TRBV12-4 combines with J gene TRBJ2-4, with D perhaps TRBD2 (6 bases). The CDR3 length is 13 residues. V lost 6 bases and J lost 3, with 9 bases in between. Here the CDR3 reads CASRPDYKNIQYF. In DNA, the CDR3 is TGTGCCAGCAGACCGGACTACAAAAACATTCAGTACTTC.

The chain carries TRBV28 and TRBJ1-1, with TRBD1 matching 7 bases. Germline CDR1 and CDR2: MDHEN and SYDVKM. The CDR3 extends over 16 amino acids. With V trimmed by 3 bases and J by 3 bases, 10 bases remained unmatched. The CDR3 protein is CASSLKGKGADTEAFF. The DNA for the CDR3 is TGTGCCAGCAGTTTGAAGGGAAAGGGGGCGGACACTGAAGCTTTCTTT.

The chain couples TRBV5-8 to TRBJ2-1, with D possibly being TRBD1 (6 bases). The germline gives CDR1 SGHTS, CDR2 YDEGEE. The germline V and J ends were trimmed by 3 bases and 6 bases, with 16 bases remaining between them. This CDR3 spans 15 amino acids. The CDR3 DNA reads TGTGCCAGCAGCTCAGATACAGGGCGGGTCAATGAGCAGTTCTTC. It translates to CASSSDTGRVNEQFF.

Here the CDR3 DNA reads TGCAGCGTTGAGGGGGGACAGCTCACAGATACGCAGTATTTT. Encoded protein: CSVEGGQLTDTQYF. V gene TRBV29-1 combines with J gene TRBJ2-3; D possibly corresponds to TRBD1 (7 bases). V was cut by 3 bases and J by 2 bases, with 12 bases left in between. This CDR3 has 14 amino acids. The germline V gene encodes CDR1 SQVTM and CDR2 ANQGSEA.

This clone was picked up a small number of times. J is TRBJ1-4 and V is TRBV7-6; 8 nucleotides agree with TRBD1. Germline loops: CDR1 SGHVS, CDR2 FNYEAQ. This CDR3 spans 16 amino acids. J was trimmed by 8 bases and V by 4 bases; bases with no gene match: 12. Here the CDR3 DNA reads TGTGCCAGCAGCTCTAATTACAGGGGGTCGAAGGAAAAACTGTTTTTT. Protein sequence: CASSSNYRGSKEKLFF.

The chain links TRBV29-1 to TRBJ2-3; no reliable D call. Germline V CDR1 and CDR2: SQVTM, ANQGSEA. This CDR3 has 11 amino acids. Trimming took off 6 bases at V and 0 bases at J, with 4 bases between the two ends. The CDR3 sequence is CSVYSTDTQYF. The CDR3 region has the DNA TGCAGCGTCTACAGCACAGATACGCAGTATTTT.

The V call is TRBV9, the J call TRBJ2-3; the D gene is possibly TRBD2 (5 bases). Germline V gene sequence: CDR1 SGDLS, CDR2 YYNGEE. CDR3 size: 14 residues. Trimming stripped 7 bases from V and 6 bases from J, with 18 bases between. The CDR3 protein is CASSMEDRWDTQYF. As DNA, the CDR3 is TGTGCCAGCTCTATGGAGGATCGATGGGATACGCAGTATTTT.

The chain recombines TRBV9 with TRBJ1-2, with a possible D match to TRBD1 (5 bases). From germline, CDR1 is SGDLS and CDR2 YYNGEE. Trimming took off 4 bases at V and 4 bases at J, with 23 bases between the two ends. This CDR3 region has 17 residues. The CDR3 reads CASSPSATGALGYGYTF. DNA for the CDR3: TGTGCCAGCAGCCCCTCGGCAACTGGGGCATTAGGCTATGGCTACACCTTC. The entire variable domain, with the rest obtained from reference TRBV9 and TRBJ1-2, is as follows: DSGVTQTPKHLITATGQRVTLRCSPRSGDLSVYWYQQSLDQGLQFLIQYYNGEERAKGNILERFSAQQFPDLHSELNLSSLELGDSALYFCASSPSATGALGYGYTFGSGTRLTVV.

The chain links TRBV19 to TRBJ1-4, with 7 bases that match TRBD1. The V gene end was trimmed by 5 bases and the J gene end by 3 bases; junction bases not matched to a gene: 3. The CDR3 consists of 14 residues. Looked up from germline, CDR1 is LNHDA and CDR2 is SQIVND (reference sequence). DNA of the CDR3: TGTGCCAGTAGTTTGACAGGGTCTAATGAAAAACTGTTTTTT. This gives the protein CASSLTGSNEKLFF. Together with reference TRBV19 and TRBJ1-4, the CDR3 gives the full variable domain: DGGITQSPKYLFRKEGQNVTLSCEQNLNHDAMYWYRQDPGQGLRLIYYSQIVNDFQKGDIAEGYSVSREKKESFPLTVTSAQKNPTAFYLCASSLTGSNEKLFFGSGTQLSVL.

The rearrangement uses TRBV4-2 and TRBJ1-3; 10 bases line up with TRBD1. After removal of 3 bases from V and 0 bases from J, the junction contained 11 bases not matched to a gene. The CDR3 has 19 amino acids. The V gene's germline CDR1 is LGHNA and CDR2 YNFKEQ. The CDR3 is CASSQVGQGMPHSGNTIYF. The CDR3 coding sequence is TGTGCCAGCAGCCAGGTGGGACAGGGGATGCCTCACTCTGGAAACACCATATATTTT.

The J gene is TRBJ2-2, the V gene TRBV11-2, with a possible D match to TRBD2 (5 bases). The CDR3 contains 15 residues. Germline loops: CDR1 SGHAT, CDR2 FQNNGV. The V end was cut by 3 bases, the J end by 1 base, with 9 bases between. The CDR3 loop reads CASSLFSGNTGELFF. The CDR3 nucleotides read TGTGCCAGCAGCTTGTTCAGCGGGAACACCGGGGAGCTGTTTTTT.

The genes are TRBV28 and TRBJ1-2, with TRBD1 identical over 10 bases. Germline V gene sequence: CDR1 MDHEN, CDR2 SYDVKM. J gave up 4 bases and V 4 bases, and 15 bases lay outside the gene matches. The CDR3 consists of 18 residues. This CDR3 is CASSSPPGTGEGAYGYTF. CDR3 coding DNA: TGTGCCAGCAGTTCCCCTCCCGGGACAGGGGAGGGTGCCTATGGCTACACCTTC.

The chain links TRBV29-1 to TRBJ2-2; D perhaps matches TRBD2 (5 bases). V shed 4 bases and J shed 7 bases, with 19 bases lying between them. The length of the CDR3 is 15 residues. CDR1 is SQVTM and CDR2 is ANQGSEA in the germline V gene. In nucleotides, the CDR3 is TGCAGCGTTGTGTTGGCGCAGGAGAGGGTCGGGGAGCTGTTTTTT. Amino acids: CSVVLAQERVGELFF.